This section outlines one T cell receptor beta chain sequence together with its context. The antigen is undetermined. These data belong to a study of T cells in Graves' hyperthyroidism and ophthalmopathy. Findings and limits, study-wide: Progression to ophthalmopathy was predicted a median of about 6.6 months early. Appearing also in blood were most of the thyroid clonotypes expanded above 0.001.

Amplification of TCR beta CDR3 regions was performed using RNA transcripts as template. First-round RT-PCR of the TCR CDR3 relied on the HTBI primer set. Using its own MiXCR run on the multiplex PCR reads, TCRdb lists one record per CDR3 protein. The sample lists 600,000 to 700,000 distinct CDR3 sequences; 45% were seen once. The germline V gene has CDR1 MNHNS and CDR2 SASEGT. CDR3 length equals 11 residues. V shed 8 bases and J shed 5 bases, with 10 bases lying between them. A patient was excluded if there was uncontrolled infection, other autoimmune disease, pregnancy or lactation. Every diagnosis used clinical symptoms, serum thyroxine and TRAb, thyroid ultrasound and orbital computed tomography.

The rearrangement joins TRBV6-1 to TRBJ2-7; D is unclear. Sequences were obtained from peripheral blood or thyroid tissue (not recorded which). This TCR was sampled from an adult man with Graves' disease, either hyperthyroidism or ophthalmopathy (not recorded which). The DNA for the CDR3 is TGTGCCAGCTCAAGCGTCGACGAGCAGTACTTC. This sequence encodes CASSSVDEQYF.